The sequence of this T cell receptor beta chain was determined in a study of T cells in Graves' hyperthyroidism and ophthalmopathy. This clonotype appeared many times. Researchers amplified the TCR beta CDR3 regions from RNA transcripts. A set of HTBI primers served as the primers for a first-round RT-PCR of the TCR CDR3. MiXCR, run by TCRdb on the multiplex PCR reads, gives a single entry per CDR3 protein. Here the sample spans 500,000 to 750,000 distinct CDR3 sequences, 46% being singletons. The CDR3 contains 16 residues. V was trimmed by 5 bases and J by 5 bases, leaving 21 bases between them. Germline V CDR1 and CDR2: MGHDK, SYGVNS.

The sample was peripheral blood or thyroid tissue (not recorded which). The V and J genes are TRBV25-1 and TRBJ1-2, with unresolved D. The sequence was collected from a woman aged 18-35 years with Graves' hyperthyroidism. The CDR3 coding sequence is TGTGCCAGCAGTTGCCGTACGGCGAGGCAAACTTATGGCTACACCTTC. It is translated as CASSCRTARQTYGYTF.